This T cell receptor beta chain was profiled in a study of CD8+ T cells in alopecia areata. Study observations and caveats: Lesional scalp exceeded normal scalp in clonality, especially in alopecia totalis/universalis.

For this clone: Its antigen is not known.

This CDR3 contains 15 residues. Germline V CDR1 and CDR2: SQVTM, ANQGSEA. V shed 6 bases, J shed 1 base, and the junction held 12 bases outside the gene matches. cDNA prepared by RNA extraction and subsequent reverse transcription served as the template for sequencing. The method was immunoSEQ multiplex PCR; TCRdb's version includes in-frame clones alone and lacks a portion of them. Here the sample spans hundreds of thousands of clones, roughly two fifths being singletons. Treatment in this sample: oral pan-JAK inhibitor, 5-10 mg twice daily. V usage is TRBV29-1 and J usage is TRBJ2-7; 7 nucleotides match TRBD2. The clonotype was recovered from a human donor with alopecia areata. The sample consisted of CD4+ T cells sorted from blood, taken at approximately week 34, from a patient treated with tofacitinib. The CDR3 nucleotides read TGCAGCGTATCCCCCCTGGCTAGCGGATCCTACGAGCAGTACTTC. Encoded protein: CSVSPLASGSYEQYF.